This entry describes one T cell receptor (beta chain). This entry comes from a study of blood T cell repertoires in COVID-19. Study summary: In each case, the material was cDNA or gDNA derived from T cells, B-cell-depleted T cells, or PBMCs.

Sequenced by immunoSEQ multiplex PCR; TCRdb stores in-frame clones only, minus some. The sample has about 43,000 clones, almost 85% seen once. The specimen sequenced was peripheral blood. This sequence originates from a woman aged 60-70 years with acute or convalescent COVID-19.

The CDR3 DNA sequence: TGTGCCAGCAGGGGGACGGGGGTCTACTATGGCTACACCTTC. This gives the protein CASRGTGVYYGYTF. This chain links TRBV2 with TRBJ1-2; D is possibly TRBD1 (5 bases). The CDR3 contains 14 residues. Trimming removed 6 bases at V and 3 bases at J, with 14 bases between. The germline CDR1 and CDR2 sequences are SNHLY and FYNNEI.